The rows below give T cell receptor beta chains drawn from one sample of a study of cytomegalovirus exposure and HLA in healthy donors. Measured with immunoSEQ multiplex PCR; TCRdb has only the in-frame clones, and not every one. The table records more than 150,000 clones, 65% to 90% of them present only once. The sample comprised PBMCs. These receptors were taken from a girl aged 2-10 years in good health and CMV-seropositive. The CDR3 runs from the conserved cysteine through the conserved F or W. The D gene is left open where the match is weak. The listing skips clone size in some rows; elsewhere it reads once, few, many or a size class.

j_call v_call d_call clone_size cdr3_aa cdr3_nt
TRBJ1-1 TRBV5-1 . few CASTPQASYGNTEAFF TGCGCCAGCACACCTCAGGCAAGCTACGGGAACACTGAAGCTTTCTTT
TRBJ2-1 TRBV7-9 . . CASSVSLDSSYNEQFF TGTGCCAGCAGCGTAAGCCTGGACAGTTCCTACAATGAGCAGTTCTTC
TRBJ1-1 TRBV5-1 TRBD1 . CASSLGGQGFSGAFF TGCGCCAGCAGCTTGGGGGGACAGGGGTTCAGCGGAGCTTTCTTT
TRBJ1-2 TRBV19 TRBD1 . CASSRPGGHGYTF TGTGCCAGTAGTCGGCCAGGGGGCCATGGCTACACCTTC
TRBJ1-2 TRBV5-5 TRBD1 . CASSSAGGASFGYTF TGTGCCAGCAGCTCAGCAGGGGGCGCATCCTTCGGCTACACCTTC
TRBJ2-1 TRBV28 . . CASSFRFRGSYNEQFF TGTGCCAGCAGTTTTAGGTTTCGGGGATCCTACAATGAGCAGTTCTTC
TRBJ2-7 TRBV5-1 TRBD1 . CASSLSTGDSYEQYF TGCGCCAGCAGCTTGTCGACAGGGGACTCCTACGAGCAGTACTTC
TRBJ2-7 TRBV5-4 . . CASSRGWRGTLYEQYF TGTGCCAGCAGCCGGGGGTGGCGGGGTACGCTCTACGAGCAGTACTTC
TRBJ2-3 TRBV9 . . CASSVGGLTDTQYF TGTGCCAGCAGCGTAGGGGGCCTCACAGATACGCAGTATTTT
TRBJ2-3 TRBV7-9 TRBD2 . CASSFGRTSTDTQYF TGTGCCAGCAGCTTCGGGAGGACTAGCACAGATACGCAGTATTTT
TRBJ2-1 TRBV18 TRBD2 . CASSSQRERYNEQFF TGTGCCAGCTCCAGCCAGCGGGAGAGGTACAATGAGCAGTTCTTC
TRBJ1-2 TRBV4-1 . . CASSQDGGVNYGYTF TGCGCCAGCAGCCAAGATGGGGGCGTTAACTATGGCTACACCTTC
TRBJ2-6 TRBV5-1 . few CASSLATGSHSGANVLTF TGCGCCAGCAGCTTGGCGACAGGTTCCCACTCTGGGGCCAACGTCCTGACTTTC
TRBJ1-3 TRBV14 . . CASSHGADSGNTIYF TGTGCCAGCAGCCATGGAGCGGACTCTGGAAACACCATATATTTT
TRBJ2-2 TRBV19 . . CASSISTGNTGELFF TGTGCCAGTAGTATATCGACAGGGAACACCGGGGAGCTGTTTTTT
TRBJ2-1 TRBV19 TRBD2 . CASSIGTSGNEQFF TGTGCCAGTAGTATAGGGACTAGCGGCAATGAGCAGTTCTTC